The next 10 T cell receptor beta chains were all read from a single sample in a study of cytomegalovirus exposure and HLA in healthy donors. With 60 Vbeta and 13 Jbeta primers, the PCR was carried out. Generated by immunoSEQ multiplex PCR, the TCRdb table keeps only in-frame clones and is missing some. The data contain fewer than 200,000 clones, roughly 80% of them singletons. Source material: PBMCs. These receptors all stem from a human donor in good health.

This CDR3 reads CASSKEVGGVNSEQFF. CDR3 DNA: TGTGCCAGCAGCAAAGAAGTAGGGGGCGTAAATAGCGAGCAGTTCTTC. This chain joins TRBV21-1 and TRBJ2-1; TRBD1, the table's D call, lacks a check against the DNA. TRBV21-1 is given as a pseudogene. The CDR3 is made up of 16 amino acids.

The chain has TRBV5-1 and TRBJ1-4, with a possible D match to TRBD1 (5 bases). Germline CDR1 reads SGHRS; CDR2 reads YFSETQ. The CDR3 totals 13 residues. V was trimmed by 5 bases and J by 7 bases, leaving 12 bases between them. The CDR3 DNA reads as TGCGCCAGCAGAGGGCAGGGTGGTGAAAAACTGTTTTTT. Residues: CASRGQGGEKLFF.

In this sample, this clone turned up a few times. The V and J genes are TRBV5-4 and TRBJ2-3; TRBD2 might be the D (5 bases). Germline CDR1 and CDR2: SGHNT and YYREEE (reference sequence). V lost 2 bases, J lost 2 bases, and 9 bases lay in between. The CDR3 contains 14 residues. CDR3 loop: CASSLAAITDTQYF. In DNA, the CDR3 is TGTGCCAGCAGCTTAGCGGCTATCACAGATACGCAGTATTTT.

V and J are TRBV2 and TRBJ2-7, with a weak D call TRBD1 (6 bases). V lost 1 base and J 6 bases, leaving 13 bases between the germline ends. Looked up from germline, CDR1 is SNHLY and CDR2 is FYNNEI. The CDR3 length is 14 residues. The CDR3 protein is CASSEGQGLGEQYF. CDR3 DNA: TGTGCCAGCAGTGAAGGGCAGGGGCTGGGCGAGCAGTACTTC.

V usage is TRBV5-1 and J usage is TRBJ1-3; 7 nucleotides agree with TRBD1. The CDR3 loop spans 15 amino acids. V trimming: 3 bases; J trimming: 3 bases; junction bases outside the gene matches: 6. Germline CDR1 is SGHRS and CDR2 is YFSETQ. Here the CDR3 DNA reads TGCGCCAGCAGCTCACAGGGGAATCTTGGAAACACCATATATTTT. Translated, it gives CASSSQGNLGNTIYF.

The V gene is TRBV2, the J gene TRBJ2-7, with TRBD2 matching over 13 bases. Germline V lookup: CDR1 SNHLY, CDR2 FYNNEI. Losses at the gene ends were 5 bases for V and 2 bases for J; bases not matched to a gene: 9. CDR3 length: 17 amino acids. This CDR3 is CASSQRTSGGLPYEQYF. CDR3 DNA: TGTGCCAGCAGTCAAAGGACTAGCGGGGGCCTCCCCTACGAGCAGTACTTC.

The CDR3 nucleotides are TGTGCCAGCAGTGAAGGGGGACAGGGCCTTCAGCCCCAGCATTTT. Amino acids: CASSEGGQGLQPQHF. The chain couples TRBV25-1 to TRBJ1-5; 9 bases align to TRBD1. V lost 2 bases, J lost 6 bases, and 5 bases stayed unmatched. The germline gives CDR1 MGHDK, CDR2 SYGVNS. The CDR3 spans 15 residues.

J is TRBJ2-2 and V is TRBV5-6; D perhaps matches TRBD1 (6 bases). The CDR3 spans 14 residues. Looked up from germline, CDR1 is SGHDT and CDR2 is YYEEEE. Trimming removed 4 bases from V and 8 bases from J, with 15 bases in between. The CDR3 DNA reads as TGTGCCAGCAGCGCTCGACAGGTTCCAGGGGAGCTGTTTTTT. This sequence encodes CASSARQVPGELFF. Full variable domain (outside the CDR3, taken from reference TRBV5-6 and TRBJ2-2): DAGVTQSPTHLIKTRGQQVTLRCSPKSGHDTVSWYQQALGQGPQFIFQYYEEEERQRGNFPDRFSGHQFPNYSSELNVNALLLGDSALYLCASSARQVPGELFFGEGSRLTVL.

The CDR3 DNA reads TGTGCCATCAGTGATTGGGGACAGACCCTCGAGCAGTACTTC. It yields the protein CAISDWGQTLEQYF. This rearrangement joins TRBV10-3 to TRBJ2-7; 7 bases match TRBD1. The CDR3 has 14 residues. Germline V CDR1 and CDR2: ENHRY, SYGVKD. The ends lost 3 bases at V and 6 bases at J; junction bases unmatched: 8.

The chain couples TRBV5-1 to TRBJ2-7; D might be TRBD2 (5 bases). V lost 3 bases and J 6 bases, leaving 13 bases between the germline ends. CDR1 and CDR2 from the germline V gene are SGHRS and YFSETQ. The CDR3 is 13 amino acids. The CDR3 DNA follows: TGCGCCAGCAGCTACGGACTCTGGGGCGAGCAGTACTTC. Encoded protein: CASSYGLWGEQYF.